This T cell receptor beta chain was profiled in a study of T cells after yellow fever vaccination. CDR1 DFQATT and CDR2 SNEGSKA come from the germline V gene (reference sequence). Trimming took 6 bases from V and 4 from J, leaving 12 bases between them. The CDR3 length is 12 residues. TCRdb passed the 5' RACE reads through MiXCR, listing each CDR3 protein once. Here the sample spans 350,000 to 550,000 distinct CDR3 sequences, 18% being singletons. This clonotype was seen a handful of times. The rearrangement joins TRBV20-1 to TRBJ1-2; possibly TRBD1 for D (6 bases). This TCR was recovered from a man between 18 and 35 years old who received the YFV17D yellow fever vaccine. The starting material was PBMCs, obtained before the yellow fever booster vaccination. DNA for the CDR3: TGCAGTGCCACCGACAGGTTCTATGGCTACACCTTC. Its protein is CSATDRFYGYTF.